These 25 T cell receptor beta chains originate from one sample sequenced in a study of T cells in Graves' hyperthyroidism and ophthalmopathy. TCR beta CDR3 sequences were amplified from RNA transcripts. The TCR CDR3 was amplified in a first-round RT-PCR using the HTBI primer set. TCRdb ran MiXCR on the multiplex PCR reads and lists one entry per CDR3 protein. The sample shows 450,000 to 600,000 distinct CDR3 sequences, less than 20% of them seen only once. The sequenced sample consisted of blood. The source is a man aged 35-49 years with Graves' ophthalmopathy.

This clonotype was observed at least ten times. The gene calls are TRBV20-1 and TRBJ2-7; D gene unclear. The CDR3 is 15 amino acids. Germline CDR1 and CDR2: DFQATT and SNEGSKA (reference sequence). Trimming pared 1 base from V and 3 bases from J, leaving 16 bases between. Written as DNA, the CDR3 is TGCAGTGCTAGAGCCCCCGGTGGGTCCCGCTACGAGCAGTACTTC. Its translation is CSARAPGGSRYEQYF.

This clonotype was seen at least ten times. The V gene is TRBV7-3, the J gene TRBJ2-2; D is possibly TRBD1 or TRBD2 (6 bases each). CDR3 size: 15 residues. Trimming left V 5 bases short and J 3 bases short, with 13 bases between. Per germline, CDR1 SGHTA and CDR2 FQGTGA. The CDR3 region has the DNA TGTGCCAGCAGCATTACTAGGGGGGACACCGGGGAGCTGTTTTTT. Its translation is CASSITRGDTGELFF.

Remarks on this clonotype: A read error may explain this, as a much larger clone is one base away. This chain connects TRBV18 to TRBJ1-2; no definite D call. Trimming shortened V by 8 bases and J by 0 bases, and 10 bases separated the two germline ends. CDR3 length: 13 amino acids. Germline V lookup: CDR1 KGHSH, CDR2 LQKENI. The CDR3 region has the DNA TGTGCCAGCCACAACCCCTCTAACTATGGCTACACCTTC. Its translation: CASHNPSNYGYTF.

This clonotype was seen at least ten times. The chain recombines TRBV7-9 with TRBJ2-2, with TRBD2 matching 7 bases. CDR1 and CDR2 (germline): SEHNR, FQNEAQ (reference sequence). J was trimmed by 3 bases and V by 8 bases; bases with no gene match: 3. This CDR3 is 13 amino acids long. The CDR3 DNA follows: TGTGCCAGCCGCGGGGGAGACACCGGGGAGCTGTTTTTT. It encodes CASRGGDTGELFF.

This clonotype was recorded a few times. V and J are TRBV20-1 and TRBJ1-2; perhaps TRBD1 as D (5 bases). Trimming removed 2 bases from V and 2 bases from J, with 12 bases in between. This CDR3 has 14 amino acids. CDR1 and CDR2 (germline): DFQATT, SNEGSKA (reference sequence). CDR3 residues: CSARRDAQNYGYTF. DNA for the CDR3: TGCAGTGCTAGAAGGGACGCCCAGAACTATGGCTACACCTTC.

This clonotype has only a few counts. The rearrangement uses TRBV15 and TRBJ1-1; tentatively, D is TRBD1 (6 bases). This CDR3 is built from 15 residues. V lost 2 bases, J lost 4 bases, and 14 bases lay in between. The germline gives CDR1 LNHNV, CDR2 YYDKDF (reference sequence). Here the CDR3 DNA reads TGTGCCACCAGCAGACCCGTAGGGGGAGTCACTGAAGCTTTCTTT. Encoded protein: CATSRPVGGVTEAFF.

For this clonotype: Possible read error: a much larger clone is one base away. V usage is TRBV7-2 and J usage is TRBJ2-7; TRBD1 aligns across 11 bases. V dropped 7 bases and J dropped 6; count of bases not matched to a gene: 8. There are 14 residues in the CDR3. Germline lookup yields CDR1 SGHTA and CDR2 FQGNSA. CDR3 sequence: CASISGQGEGEQYF. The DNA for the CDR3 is TGTGCCAGCATCTCGGGACAGGGGGAAGGCGAGCAGTACTTC.

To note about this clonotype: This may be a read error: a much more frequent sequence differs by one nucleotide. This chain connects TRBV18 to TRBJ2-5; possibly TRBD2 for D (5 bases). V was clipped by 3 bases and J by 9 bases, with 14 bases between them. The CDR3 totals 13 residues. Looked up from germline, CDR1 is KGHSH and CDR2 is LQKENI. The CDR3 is CASSPGSLEAQYF. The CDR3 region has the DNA TGTGCCAGCTCACCGGGATCGTTGGAGGCCCAGTACTTC.

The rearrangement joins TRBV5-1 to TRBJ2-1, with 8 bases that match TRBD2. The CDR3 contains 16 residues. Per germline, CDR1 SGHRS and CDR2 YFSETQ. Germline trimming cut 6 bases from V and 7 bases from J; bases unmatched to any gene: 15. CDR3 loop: CASINAFAGGMNEQFF. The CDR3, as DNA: TGCGCCAGCATCAACGCGTTCGCGGGAGGAATGAATGAGCAGTTCTTC.

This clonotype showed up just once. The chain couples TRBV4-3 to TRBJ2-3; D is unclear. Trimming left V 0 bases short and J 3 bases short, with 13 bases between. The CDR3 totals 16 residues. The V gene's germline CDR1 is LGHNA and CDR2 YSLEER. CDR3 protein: CASSQDFPFSTDTQYF. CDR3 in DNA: TGCGCCAGCAGCCAAGATTTTCCCTTTTCGACAGATACGCAGTATTTT.

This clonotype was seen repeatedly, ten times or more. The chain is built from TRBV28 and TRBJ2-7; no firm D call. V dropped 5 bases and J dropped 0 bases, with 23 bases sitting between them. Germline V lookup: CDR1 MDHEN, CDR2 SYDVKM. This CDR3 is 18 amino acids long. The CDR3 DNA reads TGTGCCAGCAGTCCCGCGTCGCTGCAGGCCCTGAGCTCCTACGAGCAGTACTTC. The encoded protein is CASSPASLQALSSYEQYF.

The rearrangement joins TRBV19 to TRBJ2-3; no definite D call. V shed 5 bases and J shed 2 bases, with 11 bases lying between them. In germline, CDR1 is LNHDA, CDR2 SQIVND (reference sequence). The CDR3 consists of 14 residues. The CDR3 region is CASSVRTHTDTQYF. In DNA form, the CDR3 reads TGTGCCAGTAGTGTGCGTACACACACAGATACGCAGTATTTT.

CDR3 sequence: CASSVGTSTGELFF. The CDR3 nucleotides are TGTGCCAGCAGCGTAGGAACTAGCACCGGGGAGCTGTTTTTT. The chain carries TRBV9 and TRBJ2-2; maybe TRBD2 (5 bases). The CDR3 covers 14 residues. CDR1 is SGDLS, CDR2 YYNGEE, per germline. Trimming cost V 0 bases and J 4 bases, with 7 bases left between them.

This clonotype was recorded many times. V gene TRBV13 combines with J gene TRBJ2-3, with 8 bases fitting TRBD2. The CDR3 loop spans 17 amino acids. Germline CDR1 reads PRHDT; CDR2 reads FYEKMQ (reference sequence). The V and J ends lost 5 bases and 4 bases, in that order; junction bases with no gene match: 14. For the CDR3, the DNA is TGTGCCAGCAGCCCCACTTTACGGGAGGGATGGGCAGATACGCAGTATTTT. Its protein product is CASSPTLREGWADTQYF.

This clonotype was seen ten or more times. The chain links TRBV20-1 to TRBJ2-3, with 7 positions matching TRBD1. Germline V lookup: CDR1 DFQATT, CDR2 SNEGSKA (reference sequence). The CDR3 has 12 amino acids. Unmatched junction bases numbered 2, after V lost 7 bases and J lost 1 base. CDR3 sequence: CSVGGRTDTQYF. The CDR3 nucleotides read TGCAGTGTAGGGGGCCGCACAGATACGCAGTATTTT.

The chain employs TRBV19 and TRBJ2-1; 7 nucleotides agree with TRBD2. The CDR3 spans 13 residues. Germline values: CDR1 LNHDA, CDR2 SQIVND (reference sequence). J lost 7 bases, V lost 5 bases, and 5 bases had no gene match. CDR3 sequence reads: CASSWGGMNEQFF. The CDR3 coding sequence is TGTGCCAGTAGTTGGGGGGGTATGAATGAGCAGTTCTTC.

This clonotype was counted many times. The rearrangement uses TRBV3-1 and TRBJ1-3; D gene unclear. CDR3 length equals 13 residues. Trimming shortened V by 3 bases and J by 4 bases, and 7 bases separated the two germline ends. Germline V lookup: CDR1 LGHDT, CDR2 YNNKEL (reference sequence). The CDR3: CASSQERGNTIYF. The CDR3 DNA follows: TGTGCCAGCAGCCAGGAAAGGGGAAACACCATATATTTT.

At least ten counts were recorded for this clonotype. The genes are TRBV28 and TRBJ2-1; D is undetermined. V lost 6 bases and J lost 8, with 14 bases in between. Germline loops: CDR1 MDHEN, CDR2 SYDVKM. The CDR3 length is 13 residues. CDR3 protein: CASSLPSRDEQFF. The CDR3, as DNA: TGTGCCAGCAGCCTCCCCTCCCGGGATGAGCAGTTCTTC.

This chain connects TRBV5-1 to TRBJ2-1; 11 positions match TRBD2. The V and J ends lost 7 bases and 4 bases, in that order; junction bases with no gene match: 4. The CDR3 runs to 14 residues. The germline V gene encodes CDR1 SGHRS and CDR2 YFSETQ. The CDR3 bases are TGCGCCAGCTCGACTAGCGGGGTTTACAATGAGCAGTTCTTC. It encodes CASSTSGVYNEQFF.

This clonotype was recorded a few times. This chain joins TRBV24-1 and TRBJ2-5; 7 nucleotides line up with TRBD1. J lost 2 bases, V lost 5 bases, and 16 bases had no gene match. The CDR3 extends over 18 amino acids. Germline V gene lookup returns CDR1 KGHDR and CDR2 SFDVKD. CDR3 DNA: TGTGCCACCAGTGTTCTCGGCCGGGACAGTTCAGATCAAGAGACCCAGTACTTC. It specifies CATSVLGRDSSDQETQYF.

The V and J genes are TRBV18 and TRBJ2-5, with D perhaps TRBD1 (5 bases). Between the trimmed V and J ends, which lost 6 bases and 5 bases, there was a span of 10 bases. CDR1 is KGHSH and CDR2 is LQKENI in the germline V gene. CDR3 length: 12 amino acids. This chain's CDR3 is CASSQGVETQYF. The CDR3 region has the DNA TGTGCCAGCTCCCAGGGTGTGGAGACCCAGTACTTC. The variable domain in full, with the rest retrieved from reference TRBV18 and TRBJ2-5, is NAGVMQNPRHLVRRRGQEARLRCSPMKGHSHVYWYRQLPEEGLKFMVYLQKENIIDESGMPKERFSAEFPKEGPSILRIQQVVRGDSAAYFCASSQGVETQYFGPGTRLLVL.

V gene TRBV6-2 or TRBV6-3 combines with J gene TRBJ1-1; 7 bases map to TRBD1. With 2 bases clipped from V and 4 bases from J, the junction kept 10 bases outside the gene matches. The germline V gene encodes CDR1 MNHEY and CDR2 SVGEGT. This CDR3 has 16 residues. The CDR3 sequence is CASSYTALSGGTEAFF. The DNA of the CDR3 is TGTGCCAGCAGTTACACCGCCCTGTCAGGGGGCACTGAAGCTTTCTTT.

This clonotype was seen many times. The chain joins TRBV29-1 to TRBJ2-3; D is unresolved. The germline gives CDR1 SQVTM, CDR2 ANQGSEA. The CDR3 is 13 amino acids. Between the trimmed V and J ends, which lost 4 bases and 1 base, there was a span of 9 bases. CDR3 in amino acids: CSVVKAGTDTQYF. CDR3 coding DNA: TGCAGCGTTGTTAAGGCAGGCACAGATACGCAGTATTTT.

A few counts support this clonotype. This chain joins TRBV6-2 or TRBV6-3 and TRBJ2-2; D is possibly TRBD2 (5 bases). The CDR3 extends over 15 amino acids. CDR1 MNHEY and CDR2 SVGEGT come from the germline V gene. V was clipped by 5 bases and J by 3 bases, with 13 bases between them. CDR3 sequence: CASSAGARYTGELFF. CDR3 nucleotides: TGTGCCAGCAGTGCGGGCGCCAGGTACACCGGGGAGCTGTTTTTT.

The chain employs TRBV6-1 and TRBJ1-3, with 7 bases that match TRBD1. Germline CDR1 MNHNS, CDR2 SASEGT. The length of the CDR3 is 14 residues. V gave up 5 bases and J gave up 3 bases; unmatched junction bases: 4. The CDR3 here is CASSSTGDGNTIYF. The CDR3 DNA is TGTGCCAGCAGTTCTACAGGGGATGGAAACACCATATATTTT.